One sample yielded the 8 T cell receptor beta chains listed below, sequenced in a study of CD8+CD57+ T cells in acquired aplastic anemia. Genomic DNA templated the TCR beta VDJ and CDR3 profiling. MiXCR, run by TCRdb on the reads, gives a single entry per CDR3 protein. The sample includes roughly 58,000 distinct CDR3 sequences, less than 65% seen only once; the top ten take roughly 2.5%. The specimen was sorted CD4+, CD8+, or CD8+CD57+ T cells (not recorded which) from PBMCs. Receptors were obtained from a human donor in good health, serving as a control.

The table lists this clonotype with a few counts. The chain uses TRBV2 and TRBJ2-5, with 7 nucleotides matching TRBD1. This CDR3 is 14 amino acids long. CDR1 is SNHLY, CDR2 FYNNEI, per germline. V shed 5 bases and J 3 bases; nucleotides not matched to a gene: 6. The CDR3 region is CASSWTGGKETQYF. CDR3 nucleotide sequence: TGTGCCAGCAGTTGGACAGGCGGTAAAGAGACCCAGTACTTC. Full variable domain (rest looked up from reference TRBV2 and TRBJ2-5): EPEVTQTPSHQVTQMGQEVILRCVPISNHLYFYWYRQILGQKVEFLVSFYNNEISEKSEIFDDQFSVERPDGSNFTLKIRSTKLEDSAMYFCASSWTGGKETQYFGPGTRLLVL.

A remark on this clonotype: The conserved phenylalanine or tryptophan normally closing the CDR3 is absent here, so this likely arose from a read error. The chain links TRBV24-1 to TRBJ1-5; TRBD1 matches at 7 bases. Germline-derived CDR1 and CDR2 are KGHDR and SFDVKD. The CDR3 totals 15 residues. Trimming at V came to 0 bases and at J to 4 bases, leaving 2 bases not matched to a gene. In DNA form, the CDR3 reads TGTGCCACCAGTGATTTGCGGGGACAGAATCAGCCCCAGCATCTT. Translation: CATSDLRGQNQPQHL.

Details on this clonotype: A read error may explain this, as a much larger clone is one base away. The chain recombines TRBV9 with TRBJ2-7; no firm D call. Germline lookup yields CDR1 SGDLS and CDR2 YYNGEE. The CDR3 sequence is 13 residues long. Here the CDR3 reads CASSPAYMYEQCF. The CDR3 DNA is TGTGCCAGCTCACCGGCTTATATGTACGAGCAGTGCTTC. The full variable domain, in which reference TRBV9 and TRBJ2-7 provide the parts outside the CDR3, is DSGVTQTPKHLITATGQRVTLRCSPRSGDLSVYWYQQSLDQGLQFLIQYYNGEERAKGNILERFSAQQFPDLHSELNLSSLELGDSALYFCASSPAYMYEQCFGPGTRLTVT.

The chain employs TRBV19 and TRBJ2-7; D remains ambiguous. CDR1 LNHDA and CDR2 SQIVND come from the germline V gene (reference sequence). This CDR3 spans 15 amino acids. Trimming removed 6 bases from V and 0 bases from J, with 15 bases in between. This CDR3 reads CASSSPYGNSYEQYF. The CDR3 DNA reads as TGTGCCAGTAGCAGCCCCTACGGTAACTCCTACGAGCAGTACTTC.

The chain has TRBV19 and TRBJ2-7; TRBD1 agrees at 7 bases. This CDR3 has 14 amino acids. Germline CDR1 LNHDA, CDR2 SQIVND (reference sequence). The V and J ends lost 4 bases and 0 bases, in that order; junction bases with no gene match: 3. The CDR3 protein is CASSTQGDSYEQYF. Here the CDR3 DNA reads TGTGCCAGTAGTACCCAGGGGGACTCCTACGAGCAGTACTTC.

This clonotype appeared many times. This chain connects TRBV3-1 to TRBJ2-3, with D perhaps TRBD1 (6 bases). There are 16 residues in the CDR3. The V gene lost 0 bases and the J gene lost 5 bases, with 15 bases spanning the gap. Looked up from germline, CDR1 is LGHDT and CDR2 is YNNKEL (reference sequence). For the CDR3, the DNA is TGTGCCAGCAGCCAAGAGGCTCCGACAGGCGGAGATACGCAGTATTTT. Translation: CASSQEAPTGGDTQYF.

Concerning this clonotype itself: This could be a read error, since a much larger clone is one nucleotide away. CDR3 in DNA: TGTGCCACCAGGGGGACACCTCGTTCTGAAGCTTTCTTT. The encoded protein is CATRGTPRSEAFF. This rearrangement joins TRBV24-1 to TRBJ1-1; possible D gene TRBD1, 6 bases. Trimming stripped 7 bases from V and 6 bases from J, with 14 bases between. Germline CDR1 KGHDR, CDR2 SFDVKD. This CDR3 contains 13 residues.

The genes are TRBV10-3 and TRBJ2-7, with D possibly matching TRBD1 (6 bases). This CDR3 is 15 amino acids long. V lost 4 bases and J 0 bases, leaving 13 bases between the germline ends. CDR1 ENHRY and CDR2 SYGVKD come from the germline V gene. CDR3 sequence: CAISGITGPSYEQYF. DNA for the CDR3: TGTGCCATCAGTGGGATCACAGGGCCCTCCTACGAGCAGTACTTC.